The 14 T cell receptor beta chains in this list originate from one sample, sequenced in a study of cytomegalovirus exposure and HLA in healthy donors. Generated by immunoSEQ multiplex PCR, the TCRdb table keeps only in-frame clones and is missing some. The sample includes a few hundred thousand clones, 80% to 95% of them seen just once. The material sequenced was PBMCs. These receptors came from a woman under 40 in good health and CMV-seronegative.

V gene TRBV5-1 combines with J gene TRBJ2-1, with D perhaps TRBD1 (5 bases). The CDR3 is 15 amino acids. Trimming stripped 2 bases from V and 0 bases from J, with 9 bases between. Germline loops: CDR1 SGHRS, CDR2 YFSETQ. CDR3 loop: CASSFADSSYNEQFF. CDR3 DNA sequence: TGCGCCAGCAGCTTTGCAGACAGCTCCTACAATGAGCAGTTCTTC.

A remark on this clone: Distinct nucleotide sequences in the sample also encode this CDR3. V and J are TRBV27 and TRBJ1-2; D is undetermined. The CDR3 extends over 13 amino acids. V was cut by 2 bases and J by 4 bases, with 8 bases left in between. CDR1 is MNHEY and CDR2 is SMNVEV in the germline V gene (reference sequence). Written as DNA, the CDR3 is TGTGCCAGCAGTTTACTAGCAGGCTATGGCTACACCTTC. This encodes CASSLLAGYGYTF.

CDR3 amino acids: CASSGGRYNEQFF. In nucleotides, the CDR3 is TGTGCCAGCAGTGGCGGACGCTACAATGAGCAGTTCTTC. The rearrangement uses TRBV2 and TRBJ2-1; D is undetermined. The CDR3 spans 13 residues. Trimming took 4 bases from V and 3 from J, leaving 7 bases between them. Germline V gene sequence: CDR1 SNHLY, CDR2 FYNNEI.

The gene calls are TRBV5-6 and TRBJ2-3, with 9 nucleotides matching TRBD2. CDR1 is SGHDT, CDR2 YYEEEE, per germline. The CDR3 has 16 amino acids. Unmatched junction bases numbered 5, after V lost 2 bases and J lost 1 base. The CDR3 protein is CASSFSSGSGTDTQYF. CDR3 coding DNA: TGTGCCAGCAGCTTTAGTAGCGGGAGCGGCACAGATACGCAGTATTTT.

The V call is TRBV25-1, the J call TRBJ2-1; 9 positions match TRBD2. The CDR3 loop spans 18 amino acids. Germline V gene lookup returns CDR1 MGHDK and CDR2 SYGVNS. With 0 bases clipped from V and 1 base from J, the junction kept 7 bases outside the gene matches. The CDR3 loop is CASSEYYSGRGSYNEQFF. Written as DNA, the CDR3 is TGTGCCAGCAGTGAATACTATAGCGGGAGAGGTTCCTACAATGAGCAGTTCTTC.

The V and J genes are TRBV2 and TRBJ1-2; 8 nucleotides align to TRBD1. The J segment lost 4 bases and the V segment lost 10 bases, leaving 11 bases of the junction unmatched. This CDR3 comprises 14 residues. Looked up from germline, CDR1 is SNHLY and CDR2 is FYNNEI. This CDR3 is CATWTGTSFYGYTF. DNA for the CDR3: TGTGCCACCTGGACAGGGACGAGTTTCTATGGCTACACCTTC.

The chain recombines TRBV2 with TRBJ1-3; D is ambiguous. The germline V gene encodes CDR1 SNHLY and CDR2 FYNNEI. The CDR3 is 13 residues long. Trimming removed 4 bases at V and 2 bases at J, with 6 bases between. CDR3 region: CASSGSAGNTIYF. CDR3 nucleotides: TGTGCCAGCAGTGGTTCAGCTGGAAACACCATATATTTT.

V and J are TRBV27 and TRBJ2-3; tentative D call: TRBD2 (6 bases). The germline V gene has CDR1 MNHEY and CDR2 SMNVEV (reference sequence). V was cut by 6 bases and J by 0 bases, with 13 bases left in between. The CDR3 is made up of 15 amino acids. The CDR3 here is CASRAGWGSTDTQYF. DNA for the CDR3: TGTGCCAGCAGGGCGGGGTGGGGGAGCACAGATACGCAGTATTTT.

This chain joins TRBV28 and TRBJ2-3; D call uncertain. CDR1 and CDR2 from the germline V gene are MDHEN and SYDVKM. Trimming took off 5 bases at V and 2 bases at J, with 5 bases between the two ends. This CDR3 has 12 amino acids. CDR3 amino acids: CASSEVTDTQYF. The CDR3 DNA reads as TGTGCCAGCAGTGAAGTCACAGATACGCAGTATTTT.

This chain joins TRBV2 and TRBJ1-1, with D uncertain. CDR1 and CDR2 from the germline V gene are SNHLY and FYNNEI. Trimming removed 7 bases from V and 0 bases from J, with 9 bases in between. This CDR3 region has 13 residues. The CDR3 coding sequence is TGTGCCAGCAACAGCTACATGAACACTGAAGCTTTCTTT. Protein: CASNSYMNTEAFF.

The rearrangement links TRBV19 to TRBJ2-7; D is perhaps TRBD1 (5 bases). V shed 5 bases and J shed 7 bases, with 15 bases lying between them. This CDR3 has 13 amino acids. Germline CDR1 LNHDA, CDR2 SQIVND (reference sequence). The CDR3 reads CASSQTVFREQYF. CDR3 in DNA: TGTGCCAGTAGTCAGACAGTTTTCAGGGAGCAGTACTTC.

This rearrangement joins TRBV5-1 to TRBJ2-5; D is possibly TRBD1 (5 bases). Germline V gene sequence: CDR1 SGHRS, CDR2 YFSETQ. This CDR3 region has 14 residues. Trimming left V 2 bases short and J 7 bases short, with 15 bases between. The CDR3 DNA sequence: TGCGCCAGCAGCTTCATTAGGTTGCAGGGGACCCAGTACTTC. It yields the protein CASSFIRLQGTQYF. The full variable domain, its missing parts supplied by reference TRBV5-1 and TRBJ2-5, is KAGVTQTPRYLIKTRGQQVTLSCSPISGHRSVSWYQQTPGQGLQFLFEYFSETQRNKGNFPGRFSGRQFSNSRSEMNVSTLELGDSALYLCASSFIRLQGTQYFGPGTRLLVL.

The chain employs TRBV12-2 and TRBJ2-5. TRBV12-2 counts as a pseudogene. The CDR3 runs to 12 residues. CDR3 in amino acids: CASRGGRETQYF. The CDR3 bases are TGTGCAAGTCGCGGGGGGCGGGAGACCCAGTACTTC.

The chain uses TRBV30 and TRBJ2-5; unclear D gene. Germline-derived CDR1 and CDR2 are GTSNPN and SVGIG (reference sequence). The CDR3 covers 13 residues. V was shortened by 2 bases and J by 6 bases, with 13 bases between the two germline ends. CDR3 sequence (DNA): TGTGCCTGGAGTTTTACAAGGCCTCAGACCCAGTACTTC. Amino acid sequence: CAWSFTRPQTQYF.